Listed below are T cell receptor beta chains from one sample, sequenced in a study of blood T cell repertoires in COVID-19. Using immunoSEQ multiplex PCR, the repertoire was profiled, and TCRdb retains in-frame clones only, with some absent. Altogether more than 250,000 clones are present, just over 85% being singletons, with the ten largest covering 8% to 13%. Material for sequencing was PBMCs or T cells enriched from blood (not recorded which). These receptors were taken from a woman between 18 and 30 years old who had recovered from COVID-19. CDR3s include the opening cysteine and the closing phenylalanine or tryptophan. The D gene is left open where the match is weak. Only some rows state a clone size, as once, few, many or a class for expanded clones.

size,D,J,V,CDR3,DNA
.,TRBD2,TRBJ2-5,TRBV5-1,CASSVGTSGIQTQYF,TGCGCCAGCAGCGTGGGGACTAGCGGGATCCAGACCCAGTACTTC
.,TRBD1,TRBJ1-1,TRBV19,CASKEPGGRAEAFF,TGTGCCAGTAAGGAACCAGGGGGCCGCGCTGAAGCTTTCTTT
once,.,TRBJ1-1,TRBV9,CASSVVAREWAEAFF,TGTGCCAGCAGCGTAGTAGCCCGTGAGTGGGCTGAAGCTTTCTTT
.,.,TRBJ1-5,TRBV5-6,CASSLTTAITHQPQHF,TGTGCCAGCAGCTTGACGACAGCCATTACTCATCAGCCCCAGCATTTT
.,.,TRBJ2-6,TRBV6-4,CASSERDSGANVLTF,TGTGCCAGCAGTGAGAGAGACTCTGGGGCCAACGTCCTGACTTTC
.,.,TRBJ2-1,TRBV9,CASSVIQGDFNEQFF,TGTGCCAGCAGCGTAATACAGGGCGATTTCAATGAGCAGTTCTTC
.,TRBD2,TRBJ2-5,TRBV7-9,CASSTLAGVETQYF,TGTGCCAGCAGCACTTTAGCGGGAGTTGAGACCCAGTACTTC
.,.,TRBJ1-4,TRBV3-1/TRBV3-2,CASSQASGNEKLFF,TGTGCCAGCAGTCAGGCCTCGGGGAATGAAAAACTGTTTTTT
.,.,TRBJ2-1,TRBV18,CASSPLTDNEQFF,TGTGCCAGCTCACCACTTACAGACAATGAGCAGTTCTTC
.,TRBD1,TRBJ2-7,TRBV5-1,CASSSYPGQGYEQYF,TGCGCCAGCAGCTCATACCCGGGACAGGGTTACGAGCAGTACTTC
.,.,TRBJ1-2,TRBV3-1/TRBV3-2,CASSHLAVYTF,TGTGCCAGCAGCCACTTGGCAGTCTACACCTTC
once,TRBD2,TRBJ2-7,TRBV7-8,CASSLGSGGYEQYF,TGTGCCAGCAGCTTAGGGAGCGGGGGATACGAGCAGTACTTC
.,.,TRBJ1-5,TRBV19,CASSLRANQPQHF,TGTGCCAGTAGTCTTCGAGCGAATCAGCCCCAGCATTTT
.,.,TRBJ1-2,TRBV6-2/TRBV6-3,CASSQLSPLGYTF,TGTGCCAGCAGTCAACTCTCCCCGCTGGGCTACACCTTC
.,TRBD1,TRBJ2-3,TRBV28,CASSPRRTGGFPDTQYF,TGTGCCAGCAGTCCACGAAGGACAGGGGGCTTCCCAGATACGCAGTATTTT
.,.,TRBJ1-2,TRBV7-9,CASSTTANYGYTF,TGTGCCAGCAGCACAACAGCTAACTATGGCTACACCTTC
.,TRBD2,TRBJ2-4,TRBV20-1,CSASATSGPIQYF,TGCAGTGCTAGTGCAACTAGCGGGCCCATTCAGTACTTC
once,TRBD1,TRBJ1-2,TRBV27,CASSLGTGSGGYTF,TGTGCCAGCAGTCTCGGGACAGGGAGCGGTGGCTACACCTTC
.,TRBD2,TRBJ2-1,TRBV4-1,CASSLLAGGVHEQFF,TGCGCCAGCAGCCTACTAGCGGGGGGCGTCCATGAGCAGTTCTTC
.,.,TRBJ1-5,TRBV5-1,CASSLVGASNQPQHF,TGCGCCAGCAGCTTGGTGGGGGCTAGCAATCAGCCCCAGCATTTT
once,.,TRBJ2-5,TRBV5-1,CASSFSDGQETQYF,TGCGCCAGCAGCTTCTCCGACGGGCAAGAGACCCAGTACTTC
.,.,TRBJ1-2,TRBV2,CASTLSRSPMSNYGYTF,TGTGCCAGCACCCTCTCGCGTTCCCCCATGTCTAACTATGGCTACACCTTC
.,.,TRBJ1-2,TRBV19,CASSPFEGYGYTF,TGTGCCAGTAGCCCCTTTGAGGGCTATGGCTACACCTTC
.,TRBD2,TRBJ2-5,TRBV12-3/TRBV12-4,CATGLAGEETQYF,TGTGCCACTGGACTAGCGGGAGAAGAGACCCAGTACTTC
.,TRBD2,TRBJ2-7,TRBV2,CASRLAGSSYEQYF,TGTGCCAGCAGATTAGCGGGGAGCTCCTACGAGCAGTACTTC
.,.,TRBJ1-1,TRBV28,CASSRQQAEAFF,TGTGCCAGCAGCAGACAGCAAGCTGAAGCTTTCTTT
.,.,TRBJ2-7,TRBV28,CASKVSRTGRGQYF,TGTGCCAGCAAGGTTTCACGGACAGGGAGGGGGCAGTACTTC
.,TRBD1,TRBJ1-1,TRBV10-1,CASSDPGTGTLRAFF,TGCGCCAGCAGTGACCCCGGGACAGGGACCCTGAGAGCTTTCTTT
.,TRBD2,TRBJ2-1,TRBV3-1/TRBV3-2,CASSQDSGAYNEQFF,TGTGCCAGCAGCCAAGACAGCGGGGCATACAATGAGCAGTTCTTC
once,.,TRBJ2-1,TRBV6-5,CASSAGNEQFF,TGTGCCAGCTCAGCAGGGAATGAGCAGTTCTTC
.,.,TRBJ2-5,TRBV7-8,CASSPSATGTQYF,TGTGCCAGCAGCCCCTCAGCAACGGGGACCCAGTACTTC
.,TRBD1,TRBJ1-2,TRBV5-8,CASSSDRARYGYTF,TGTGCCAGCAGCTCCGACAGGGCGAGATATGGCTACACCTTC
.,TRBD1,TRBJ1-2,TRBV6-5,CASSPQGDYGYTF,TGTGCCAGCAGCCCACAGGGGGACTATGGCTACACCTTC
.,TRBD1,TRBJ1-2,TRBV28,CAITQGAAGYGYTF,TGTGCCATTACACAGGGGGCGGCTGGCTATGGCTACACCTTC
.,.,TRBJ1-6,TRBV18,CASSPQGRGNSPLHF,TGTGCCAGCTCACCACAGGGGAGGGGTAATTCACCCCTCCACTTT
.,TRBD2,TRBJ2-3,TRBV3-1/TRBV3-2,CASSQRGQGWYLTGTSGSDTQYF,TGTGCCAGCAGCCAACGAGGGCAGGGATGGTACCTAACTGGGACTAGCGGGTCAGATACGCAGTATTTT
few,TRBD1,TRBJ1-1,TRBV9,CASSAPPTGPTEAFF,TGTGCCAGCAGCGCCCCCCCGACAGGGCCCACTGAAGCTTTCTTT
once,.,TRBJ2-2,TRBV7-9,CASSPRPADRRTGELFF,TGTGCCAGCAGCCCACGACCCGCTGACCGGAGGACCGGGGAGCTGTTTTTT